The present TCR beta chain was sequenced within a study of cytomegalovirus exposure and HLA in healthy donors. On this clone itself: Its antigen is as yet unknown.

The study's findings and limits: An ancestry cluster, one associated with Asian ancestry, reportedly showed fewer N-insertions than the approximately 670-donor mean in a later analysis. Likely technical artifact: a cluster of highly shared sequence variants.

J was trimmed by 1 base and V by 1 base; bases with no gene match: 8. This CDR3 contains 18 residues. Germline values: CDR1 MNHNS, CDR2 SASEGT. Amplification used 60 Vbeta primers and 13 Jbeta primers. Authors' methods: It was a later analysis that counted tens of millions of unique TCR beta chains, of which approximately 11 million were shared. TCRdb's copy holds only in-frame clones and misses some; the assay was immunoSEQ multiplex PCR. V and J calls and clone size follow that table, whereas D and trimming were derived from the DNA. In the table there are about 280,000 clones, around 90% of which are singletons. It was healthy bone marrow donors who served as donors.

Sequencing input: PBMCs. The genes are TRBV6-1 and TRBJ1-5; TRBD1 aligns across 9 bases. The TCR was taken from a woman aged 18-35 years in good health and CMV-seronegative. This CDR3 is CASSEVTGGFYSNQPQHF. The DNA of the CDR3 is TGTGCCAGCAGTGAAGTGACAGGGGGTTTTTACAGCAATCAGCCCCAGCATTTT.